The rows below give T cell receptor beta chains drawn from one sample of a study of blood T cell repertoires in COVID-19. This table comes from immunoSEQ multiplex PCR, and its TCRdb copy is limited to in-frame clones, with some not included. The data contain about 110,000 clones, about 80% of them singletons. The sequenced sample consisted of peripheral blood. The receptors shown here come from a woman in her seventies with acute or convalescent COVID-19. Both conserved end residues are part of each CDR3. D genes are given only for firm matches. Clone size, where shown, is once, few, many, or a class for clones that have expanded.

TGTGCCAGCAAAGACAGTAGCTCCTATAATTCACCCCTCCACTTT	CASKDSSSYNSPLHF	-	-	15	TRBJ1-6	TRBV2
TGCAGCGTTGGGCAGACTAACTATGGCTACACCTTC	CSVGQTNYGYTF	few	-	12	TRBJ1-2	TRBV29-1
TGTGCCAGCACCAGATATACCCAAGAGACCCAGTACTTC	CASTRYTQETQYF	-	-	13	TRBJ2-5	TRBV7-8
TGTGCCAGCAGCGCCAGGACTAGCTTGGTCACAGATACGCAGTATTTT	CASSARTSLVTDTQYF	-	TRBD2	16	TRBJ2-3	TRBV5-8
TGTGCCAGCAGCGCCGGGATCGGGAACACCGGGGAGCTGTTTTTT	CASSAGIGNTGELFF	-	-	15	TRBJ2-2	TRBV9
TGTGCCAGCAGCTTTAGCGGGGGGGGGTCAGATACGCAGTATTTT	CASSFSGGGSDTQYF	-	TRBD2	15	TRBJ2-3	TRBV28
TGTGCCATCAGTGAGGGGACAGCTTATGGCTACACCTTC	CAISEGTAYGYTF	-	TRBD1	13	TRBJ1-2	TRBV10-3
TGTGCCAGCAGCTTATGGCCAGGGGCTAATGAGCAGTACTTC	CASSLWPGANEQYF	-	-	14	TRBJ2-7	TRBV5-6
TGTGCCAGTAGAAGACAGGGCCCCACTGAAGCTTTCTTT	CASRRQGPTEAFF	-	TRBD1	13	TRBJ1-1	TRBV2
TGTGCCAGCAGCGCGGGACCGGGAAGGGGAGATACGCAGTATTTT	CASSAGPGRGDTQYF	-	-	15	TRBJ2-3	TRBV5-6
TGTGCCAGCAGCCCCTTAGCGGGACTAAGGGAGACCCAGTACTTC	CASSPLAGLRETQYF	-	TRBD2	15	TRBJ2-5	TRBV14
TGTGCCAGCGCTGCGACTTCTAGCGGGAGTAGGGAGACCCAGTACTTC	CASAATSSGSRETQYF	-	TRBD2	16	TRBJ2-5	TRBV2
TGTGCCAGCAGTCCCACAGGATTAGCCAAAAACATTCAGTACTTC	CASSPTGLAKNIQYF	-	-	15	TRBJ2-4	TRBV2
TGTGCCAGCAGCTTCCGACAGGGCTCTGGGGCCAACGTCCTGACTTTC	CASSFRQGSGANVLTF	-	TRBD1	16	TRBJ2-6	TRBV7-2
TGTGCCAGCAGCTTGGTCCCCGACGGGGAGCAGTTCTTC	CASSLVPDGEQFF	-	-	13	TRBJ2-1	TRBV5-4
TGTGCCAGCTCCCTCAGAACCGGGAGCCAGAACACCGGGGAGCTGTTTTTT	CASSLRTGSQNTGELFF	-	-	17	TRBJ2-2	TRBV18
TGTGCCAGCCAGGGGCTAGCGGAGTACAATGAGCAGTTCTTC	CASQGLAEYNEQFF	-	-	14	TRBJ2-1	TRBV2
TGTGCCAGCAGTCCCCCGGCTCCGACTAGCGGGGGAGTAAGGATACAAGAGACCCAGTACTTC	CASSPPAPTSGGVRIQETQYF	-	TRBD2	21	TRBJ2-5	TRBV27
TGTGCCAGCAGCCAGGAGTCGGCTTTCCAAGAGACCCAGTACTTC	CASSQESAFQETQYF	-	-	15	TRBJ2-5	TRBV3-1/TRBV3-2
TGTGCCAGTAGTATCGCAGGGAGGGCGAACACTGAAGCTTTCTTT	CASSIAGRANTEAFF	-	-	15	TRBJ1-1	TRBV19
TGCAGTGCTAGTTATAACTATGGCTACACCTTC	CSASYNYGYTF	-	-	11	TRBJ1-2	TRBV20-1
TGTGCCAGCAGCCCCGTTTCCCGGGGCTACACCTTC	CASSPVSRGYTF	-	-	12	TRBJ1-2	TRBV7-9
TGTGCCAGCAGCCAAGAACTTCGTCATAGGTTCTTC	CASSQELRHRFF	-	-	12	TRBJ2-1	TRBV3-1/TRBV3-2
TGTGCCATCAGTGAGCGAGGGGACTCGCCAGATACGCAGTATTTT	CAISERGDSPDTQYF	once	-	15	TRBJ2-3	TRBV10-3
TGTGCCAGCAGTTGTCCGGACAGTCCCTACGAGCAGTACTTC	CASSCPDSPYEQYF	-	-	14	TRBJ2-7	TRBV25-1
TGTGCCAGCTCACCAATCGTCCGGTCAGGACAGGGGTACTTC	CASSPIVRSGQGYF	-	TRBD1	14	TRBJ2-7	TRBV18
TGTGCCAGCAGTGAACGACTCACCGGGGAGCTGTTTTTT	CASSERLTGELFF	-	-	13	TRBJ2-2	TRBV6-1
TGTGCCACCAGTGACCCCGGACTAGCGGGGTGGAGTAATGAGCAGTTCTTC	CATSDPGLAGWSNEQFF	-	TRBD2	17	TRBJ2-1	TRBV24-1
TGCGCCAGCAGCTTGGATACAGTAGGCTACACCTTC	CASSLDTVGYTF	-	-	12	TRBJ1-2	TRBV5-1
TGTGCCAGCAGCCTCAGTAGGGGCAATGAGCAGTTCTTC	CASSLSRGNEQFF	few	-	13	TRBJ2-1	TRBV7-2
TGCGCCAGCAGCTTGGTAAACCGCCAGGGGTCTGGCTACACCTTC	CASSLVNRQGSGYTF	-	-	15	TRBJ1-2	TRBV5-1
TGTGCCAGCAATCCGGGACTAGGGATCCGGGAGCAGTTCTTC	CASNPGLGIREQFF	-	TRBD2	14	TRBJ2-1	TRBV18
TGCGCCAGCAGCCCGGGACAGGGCAGCGACGAGCAGTACTTC	CASSPGQGSDEQYF	-	TRBD1	14	TRBJ2-7	TRBV4-1
TGTGCCAGCTCATCTACCTTCTCTGGGGCCAACGTCCTGACTTTC	CASSSTFSGANVLTF	-	-	15	TRBJ2-6	TRBV18
TGTGCCAGCAGCCAGGATGCGGGGGCGACTAGCGGGGGGGCCATAGATACGCAGTATTTT	CASSQDAGATSGGAIDTQYF	-	TRBD2	20	TRBJ2-3	TRBV4-2
TGCGCCAGCAGCTTGGGGGTTCGAGGGGGAAGCACAGATACGCAGTATTTT	CASSLGVRGGSTDTQYF	-	-	17	TRBJ2-3	TRBV5-1